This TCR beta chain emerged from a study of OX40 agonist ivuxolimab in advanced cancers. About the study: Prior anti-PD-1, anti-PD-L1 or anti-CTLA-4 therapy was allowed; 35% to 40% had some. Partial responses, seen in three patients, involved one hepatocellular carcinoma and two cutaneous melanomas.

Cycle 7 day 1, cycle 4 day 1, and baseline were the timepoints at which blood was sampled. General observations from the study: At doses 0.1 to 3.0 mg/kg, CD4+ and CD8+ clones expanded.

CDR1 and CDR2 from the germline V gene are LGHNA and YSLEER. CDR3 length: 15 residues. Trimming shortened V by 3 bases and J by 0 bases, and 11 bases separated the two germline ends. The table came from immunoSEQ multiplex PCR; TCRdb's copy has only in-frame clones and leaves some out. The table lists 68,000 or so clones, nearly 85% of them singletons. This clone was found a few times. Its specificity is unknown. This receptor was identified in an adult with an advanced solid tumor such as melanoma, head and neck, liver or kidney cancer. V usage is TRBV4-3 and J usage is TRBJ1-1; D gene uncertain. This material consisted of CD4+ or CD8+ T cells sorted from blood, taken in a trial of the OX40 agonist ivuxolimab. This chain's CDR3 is CASSQSRIMNTEAFF. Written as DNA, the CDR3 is TGCGCCAGCAGCCAGTCTAGGATCATGAACACTGAAGCTTTCTTT.